A single T cell receptor (beta chain) is shown here with its context. One junction end disagrees with the germline gene, perhaps due to a read error. Each donor's blood draw was approximately 10 milliliters of peripheral blood. The data stem from a study of blood T cells in healthy people across ages. A J-beta primer mix and a sample-barcoded 5' primer were used in a second PCR of about 7 to 12 cycles. TCRdb redid the calling of the 5' RACE reads with MiXCR, one entry per CDR3 protein. This sample has approximately 700,000 distinct CDR3 sequences; approximately 31% occur once, and the top ten carry about 16%. The CDR3 has 14 amino acids. Germline V gene lookup returns CDR1 SEHNR and CDR2 FQNEAQ (reference sequence).

The receptor was derived from a woman older than 75 in good health. Sequenced input: blood. V is TRBV7-9 and J is TRBJ2-2, with D maybe TRBD2 (5 bases). CDR3 bases: TGTGCCAGCAGCTTAGGGCCGAACACCGGGGAGCCGTTTTTT. The encoded protein is CASSLGPNTGEPFF.